This T cell receptor beta chain was found in a study of T-cell memory formation after mild COVID-19. Points from the study as a whole: Clones shrinking from day 15 to 85 showed even CD4/CD8 mixes; later expanders tilted CD4+. Contracting CD4+ clones were located mainly in CM and EM, and CD8+ clones in EMRA.

With V trimmed by 4 bases and J by 5 bases, 9 bases remained unmatched. Germline-derived CDR1 and CDR2 are ENHRY and SYGVKD. The CDR3 runs 15 residues. Regarding this clonotype: Its antigen is still unknown.

UMIs and sample barcodes were carried by the TCR alpha and TCR beta cDNA libraries that 5'RACE produced using constant-segment primers. TCRdb reanalysed the 5' RACE reads using MiXCR and keeps one entry per CDR3 protein. The sample has approximately 60,000 distinct CDR3 sequences, less than 9.5% seen once. Sample: PBMCs or a T cell subset sorted from them (not recorded which). This chain joins TRBV10-3 and TRBJ2-3; 7 nucleotides agree with TRBD1. The receptor was isolated from a man between 18 and 35 years old who had mild COVID-19 (a few samples of this study predate the infection). Cell type and time point are not known. In nucleotides, the CDR3 is TGTGCCATCAGTGGGTTGGGGACAGTCGAAGATACGCAGTATTTT. It codes for CAISGLGTVEDTQYF.